This T cell receptor (beta chain) was sequenced for a study of T cell responses to AZD1222 COVID-19 vaccine. Comment on this clone: What it binds is not known.

The data were produced by immunoSEQ multiplex PCR, yet TCRdb's version contains in-frame clones alone and is incomplete. Found here are approximately 50,000 clones, 80% of them singletons; the top ten hold approximately 5.2%. The J segment lost 7 bases and the V segment lost 1 base, leaving 13 bases of the junction unmatched. Germline V CDR1 and CDR2: SGHTA, FQGNSA. The CDR3 loop spans 18 amino acids. Study-level findings and limits: In a largely white British group with more females than males, clonal diversity was possibly underestimated.

The chain employs TRBV7-2 and TRBJ2-1; 10 nucleotides match TRBD2. The receptor's source is an adult who received the AZD1222 COVID-19 vaccine. Here the sequenced sample was peripheral blood, taken 28 days after the second AZD1222 dose. The CDR3 loop reads CASSLGIASGRAQNEQFF. Written as DNA, the CDR3 is TGTGCCAGCAGCTTAGGAATTGCAAGCGGGAGGGCCCAAAATGAGCAGTTCTTC.